The text below deals with one T cell receptor beta chain. The target antigen is unknown. TCRdb re-called the reads through MiXCR, storing one row per CDR3 protein. The data show some 350,000 distinct CDR3 sequences, 25% to 30% seen once. These data are taken from a study of T cell repertoires in cytomegalovirus infection. Overall study context: Newly reported HLA-C-restricted and thoroughly characterized HLA-B-restricted CMV epitopes were employed. Both CMV infection and a matching HLA type were indicated by public TCR beta signatures. Findings and limits, study-wide: Identification of carriers of CMV plus the relevant HLA was performed using cumulative public TCR beta family frequency. Ex vivo responses were dominated by HLA-C-restricted CMV-specific TCR beta clonotypes.

Trimming took 1 base from V and 0 from J, leaving 7 bases between them. The CDR3 consists of 15 residues. CDR1 and CDR2 (germline): SGHTA, FQGNSA. The TCR originated in a human donor in good health (CMV status not recorded). Some clones in this sample may be carry-over from other donors' samples. Source: cultured PBMCs, taken from culture after CMV antigen stimulation. V gene TRBV7-2 combines with J gene TRBJ1-5; D is undetermined. The DNA for the CDR3 is TGTGCCAGCAGCTTAGTAGGATATAGCAATCAGCCCCAGCATTTT. Protein sequence: CASSLVGYSNQPQHF.